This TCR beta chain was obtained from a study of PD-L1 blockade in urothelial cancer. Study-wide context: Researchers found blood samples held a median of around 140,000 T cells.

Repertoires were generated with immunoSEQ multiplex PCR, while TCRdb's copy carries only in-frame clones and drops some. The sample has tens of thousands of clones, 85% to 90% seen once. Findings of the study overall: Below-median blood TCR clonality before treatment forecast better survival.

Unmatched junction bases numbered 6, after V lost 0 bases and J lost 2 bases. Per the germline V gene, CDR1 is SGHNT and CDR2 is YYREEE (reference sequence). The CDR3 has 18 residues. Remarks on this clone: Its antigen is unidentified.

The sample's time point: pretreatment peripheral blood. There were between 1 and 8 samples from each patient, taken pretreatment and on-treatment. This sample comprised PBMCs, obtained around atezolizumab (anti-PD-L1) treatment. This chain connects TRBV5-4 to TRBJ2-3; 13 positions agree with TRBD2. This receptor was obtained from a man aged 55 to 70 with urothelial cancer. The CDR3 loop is CASSLALLAGGPTDTQYF. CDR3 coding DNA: TGTGCCAGCAGCTTGGCCCTACTAGCGGGAGGGCCCACAGATACGCAGTATTTT.